Below are 20 T cell receptor beta chains sequenced from a single sample in a study of blood T cell repertoires in COVID-19. TCRdb's table, derived via immunoSEQ multiplex PCR, lists solely in-frame clones and lacks some. The data hold fewer than 200,000 clones, with 70% to 80% observed a single time. Sequencing input: peripheral blood. The receptors originated from a woman between 45 and 60 years old with active or convalescent COVID-19.

This chain connects TRBV30 to TRBJ2-7; D might be TRBD1 (5 bases). The CDR3 is 13 amino acids. Germline V gives CDR1 GTSNPN, CDR2 SVGIG (reference sequence). Between the trimmed V and J ends, which lost 4 bases and 4 bases, there was a span of 14 bases. The CDR3 sequence is CAWKEIGVYEQYF. The CDR3 DNA follows: TGTGCCTGGAAGGAAATAGGGGTTTACGAGCAGTACTTC.

This chain joins TRBV21-1 and TRBJ2-7; TRBD2, the D gene given by the table, was not confirmed from the DNA. TRBV21-1 is described as a pseudogene. This CDR3 has 16 amino acids. In DNA form, the CDR3 reads TGTGCCAGCAGCACTGGGAATTGGCGGAGGTATCACGAGCAGTACTTC. Amino acid sequence: CASSTGNWRRYHEQYF.

This clone was seen just once. The rearrangement joins TRBV24-1 to TRBJ2-2; possible D gene TRBD1, 6 bases. The germline V and J ends were trimmed by 1 base and 7 bases, with 15 bases remaining between them. Germline values: CDR1 KGHDR, CDR2 SFDVKD. This CDR3 contains 16 residues. The DNA for the CDR3 is TGTGCCACCAGTGATTTCGTTAGGGGGAGTGTCGGGGAGCTGTTTTTT. This sequence encodes CATSDFVRGSVGELFF.

V gene TRBV28 combines with J gene TRBJ2-7; D gene unclear. The CDR3 spans 12 residues. Trimming pared 4 bases from V and 3 bases from J, leaving 7 bases between. Germline CDR1 MDHEN, CDR2 SYDVKM. The CDR3 is CASSWAGYEQYF. DNA of the CDR3: TGTGCCAGCAGTTGGGCAGGCTACGAGCAGTACTTC.

This clone was counted a single time. The gene calls are TRBV7-2 and TRBJ2-2; D is ambiguous. V lost 1 base to trimming and J lost 6 bases, with 9 bases between them. The CDR3 length is 14 residues. Germline lookup yields CDR1 SGHTA and CDR2 FQGNSA. The CDR3 spells CASSLVGPPGELFF. The DNA of the CDR3 is TGTGCCAGCAGCTTAGTTGGGCCCCCCGGGGAGCTGTTTTTT.

V is TRBV23-1 and J is TRBJ1-5, with TRBD1 matching 7 bases. TRBV23-1 is annotated as an ORF whose role is uncertain. Germline trimming cut 2 bases from V and 2 bases from J; bases unmatched to any gene: 3. CDR3 length equals 15 residues. CDR3 in amino acids: CASSQPGTGNQPQHF. The CDR3 bases are TGCGCCAGCAGTCAACCGGGGACAGGCAATCAGCCCCAGCATTTT.

The J gene is TRBJ1-1, the V gene TRBV6-5; possibly TRBD1 for D (5 bases). The V end was cut by 2 bases, the J end by 2 bases, with 15 bases between. The germline V gene encodes CDR1 MNHEY and CDR2 SVGAGI. The CDR3 is 16 residues long. CDR3: CASSYAQGGKNTEAFF. Here the CDR3 DNA reads TGTGCCAGCAGTTACGCGCAGGGTGGTAAAAACACTGAAGCTTTCTTT.

V is TRBV7-8 and J is TRBJ2-2; TRBD2 agrees at 16 bases. CDR1 and CDR2 (germline): SGHVS, FQNEAQ. With V trimmed by 5 bases and J by 7 bases, 4 bases remained unmatched. The CDR3 contains 16 residues. The CDR3 DNA is TGTGCCAGCAGCGGGGGACTAGCGGGAGGGCGCGGGGAGCTGTTTTTT. It specifies CASSGGLAGGRGELFF.

In its sample, this clone was seen a few times. In DNA form, the CDR3 reads TGCGCCAGCTCCTCGGACAGGCCACTAAGTGGCGGGGAGCTGTTTTTT. As protein: CASSSDRPLSGGELFF. The V call is TRBV5-1, the J call TRBJ2-2, with 7 bases lining up with TRBD1. Germline V gives CDR1 SGHRS, CDR2 YFSETQ. The V segment lost 7 bases and the J segment 7 bases; nucleotides outside the gene matches: 16. The CDR3 covers 16 residues.

V usage is TRBV6-5 and J usage is TRBJ2-3; 8 bases align to TRBD1. The J segment lost 4 bases and the V segment lost 7 bases, leaving 7 bases of the junction unmatched. The CDR3 covers 14 residues. CDR1 and CDR2 from the germline V gene are MNHEY and SVGAGI. The chain's CDR3 is CASIQGDRPDTQYF. The CDR3, as DNA: TGTGCCAGCATACAGGGGGACAGGCCAGATACGCAGTATTTT.

The chain joins TRBV30 to TRBJ1-5; no definite D call. CDR1 is GTSNPN and CDR2 is SVGIG in the germline V gene (reference sequence). This CDR3 spans 15 amino acids. Trimming removed 3 bases from V and 3 bases from J, with 15 bases in between. CDR3 DNA: TGTGCCTGGAGCCCAAAGGCGGGTTTCAATCAGCCCCAGCATTTT. Its translation: CAWSPKAGFNQPQHF.

The rearrangement joins TRBV6-5 to TRBJ1-4, with D unresolved. Per the germline V gene, CDR1 is MNHEY and CDR2 is SVGAGI. V dropped 6 bases and J dropped 6 bases, with 14 bases sitting between them. This CDR3 contains 14 residues. The CDR3 DNA is TGTGCCAGCAGAAGGTCCAGCGCCGATGAAAAACTGTTTTTT. As protein: CASRRSSADEKLFF.

V is TRBV20-1 and J is TRBJ2-1, with 10 bases fitting TRBD2. V shed 4 bases and J 14 bases; nucleotides not matched to a gene: 5. Germline CDR1 reads DFQATT; CDR2 reads SNEGSKA (reference sequence). The CDR3 is 11 residues long. CDR3 nucleotide sequence: TGCAGTGCTAAGCGGGAGGGGGAAAAGTTCTTC. This gives the protein CSAKREGEKFF.

The rearrangement links TRBV3-1 (or the pseudogene TRBV3-2) to TRBJ2-7; TRBD2 matches at 11 bases. Unmatched junction bases numbered 8, after V lost 3 bases and J lost 4 bases. The germline V gene encodes CDR1 LGHDT and CDR2 YNNKEL (reference sequence). The CDR3 is 16 residues long. CDR3 region: CASSHVGTSGAYEQYF. CDR3 DNA: TGTGCCAGCAGCCACGTTGGGACTAGCGGTGCGTACGAGCAGTACTTC.

The chain is built from TRBV30 and TRBJ2-7; D is ambiguous. Between the trimmed V and J ends, which lost 1 base and 0 bases, there was a span of 13 bases. Germline CDR1 and CDR2: GTSNPN and SVGIG (reference sequence). The CDR3 loop spans 15 amino acids. The CDR3 DNA reads TGTGCCTGGAGTGCCAAAGCAGGAATCTCCTACGAGCAGTACTTC. Its translation: CAWSAKAGISYEQYF.

This chain connects TRBV6-5 to TRBJ2-1, with 8 bases lining up with TRBD2. There are 15 residues in the CDR3. Germline loops: CDR1 MNHEY, CDR2 SVGAGI. J lost 6 bases, V lost 7 bases, and 11 bases had no gene match. CDR3 sequence: CASTVDSGIFNEQFF. The CDR3 DNA is TGTGCCAGCACGGTGGATAGCGGGATATTCAATGAGCAGTTCTTC.

As DNA, the CDR3 is TGTGCCAGCAGTTTACCGGGGGGCTCTAGGGAGACCCAGTACTTC. Its protein is CASSLPGGSRETQYF. The chain has TRBV28 and TRBJ2-5, with a possible D match to TRBD2 (7 bases). The V and J ends lost 2 bases and 5 bases respectively, with 15 bases between them. Germline V CDR1 and CDR2: MDHEN, SYDVKM. CDR3 size: 15 residues.

The chain has TRBV12-3 or TRBV12-4 and TRBJ1-1; TRBD1 might be the D (6 bases). This CDR3 is built from 13 residues. V lost 6 bases and J lost 7, with 15 bases in between. The CDR3 sequence is CASSPTGRYEAFF. As DNA, the CDR3 is TGTGCCAGCAGCCCGACAGGACGATATGAAGCTTTCTTT.

The chain carries TRBV6-1 and TRBJ2-7; D unclear. Germline V gene data show CDR1 as MNHNS and CDR2 as SASEGT. The CDR3 contains 13 residues. Deletions cut 2 bases from V and 2 bases from J, with 7 bases between. CDR3 DNA: TGTGCCAGCAGTGAACACAGCCCCTACGAGCAGTACTTC. Its protein product is CASSEHSPYEQYF.

This clone was observed a single time. The J gene is TRBJ1-5, the V gene TRBV18, with D maybe TRBD1 (5 bases). Germline V CDR1 and CDR2: KGHSH, LQKENI. Trimming left V 6 bases short and J 7 bases short, with 16 bases between. The CDR3 loop spans 14 amino acids. CDR3 loop: CASSGPGGEQPQHF. The CDR3 DNA follows: TGTGCCAGCTCGGGGCCGGGGGGGGAACAGCCCCAGCATTTT.